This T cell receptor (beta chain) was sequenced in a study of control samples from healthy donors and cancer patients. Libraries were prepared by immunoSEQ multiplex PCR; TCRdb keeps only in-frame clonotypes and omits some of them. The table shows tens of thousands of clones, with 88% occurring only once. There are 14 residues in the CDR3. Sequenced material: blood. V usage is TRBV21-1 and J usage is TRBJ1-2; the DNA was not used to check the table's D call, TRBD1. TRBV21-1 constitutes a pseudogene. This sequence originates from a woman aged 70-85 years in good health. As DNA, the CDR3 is TGTGCCAGCAGCCTCCTAGACAGGGGGCCTGGCTACACCTTC. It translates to CASSLLDRGPGYTF.